Listed here are 16 T cell receptor beta chains from one sample, sequenced in a study of blood T cell repertoires in COVID-19. Clones were read by immunoSEQ multiplex PCR, and TCRdb kept only the in-frame ones, dropping some. The sample consists of just under 80,000 clones, 88% of them appearing once. Input material: peripheral blood. These receptors originate from a human donor in a cohort sampled during active COVID-19.

The genes are TRBV15 and TRBJ1-2, with D unresolved. The CDR3 covers 13 residues. CDR1 and CDR2 from the germline V gene are LNHNV and YYDKDF (reference sequence). Trimming stripped 0 bases from V and 7 bases from J, with 9 bases between. CDR3 sequence: CATSREVGVGYTF. In nucleotides, the CDR3 is TGTGCCACCAGCAGAGAGGTGGGAGTTGGCTACACCTTC.

The chain combines TRBV2 with TRBJ2-3; TRBD2 agrees at 8 bases. The CDR3 is made up of 15 amino acids. V lost 6 bases to trimming and J lost 5 bases; unmatched junction nucleotides: 10. The germline V gene has CDR1 SNHLY and CDR2 FYNNEI. In nucleotides, the CDR3 is TGTGCCAGCAGCTTAAGCGGGAGAGGAATAGATACGCAGTATTTT. As protein: CASSLSGRGIDTQYF.

The V and J genes are TRBV3-1 (or the pseudogene TRBV3-2) and TRBJ1-2; 7 nucleotides match TRBD1. CDR1 LGHDT and CDR2 YNNKEL come from the germline V gene (reference sequence). The CDR3 covers 15 residues. Trimming at V came to 6 bases and at J to 3 bases, leaving 10 bases not matched to a gene. This CDR3 is CASSDHDRVDYGYTF. The CDR3 coding sequence is TGTGCCAGCAGTGACCATGACAGGGTAGACTATGGCTACACCTTC.

The V and J genes are TRBV7-8 and TRBJ1-2; D call uncertain. The length of the CDR3 is 13 residues. Germline assignment: CDR1 SGHVS and CDR2 FQNEAQ. V lost 5 bases to trimming and J lost 2 bases, with 9 bases between them. The DNA for the CDR3 is TGTGCCAGCAGCCAAATCGGGAACTATGGCTACACCTTC. Encoded protein: CASSQIGNYGYTF.

The CDR3 nucleotides are TGTGCCAGCAGCTTCAGGGGGCAGGAGACCCAGTACTTC. Its translation is CASSFRGQETQYF. The J gene is TRBJ2-5, the V gene TRBV11-2; TRBD1 aligns across 8 bases. There are 13 residues in the CDR3. CDR1 and CDR2 from the germline V gene are SGHAT and FQNNGV. V was clipped by 3 bases and J by 5 bases; unmatched bases: 2.

The chain recombines TRBV19 with TRBJ2-5; a weak D match, TRBD2 (6 bases). The length of the CDR3 is 13 residues. Per the germline V gene, CDR1 is LNHDA and CDR2 is SQIVND (reference sequence). Trimming removed 5 bases from V and 5 bases from J, with 12 bases in between. Here the CDR3 reads CASSGRTRETQYF. In DNA form, the CDR3 reads TGTGCCAGTAGTGGGAGGACTCGGGAGACCCAGTACTTC.

The chain joins TRBV7-2 to TRBJ2-5; 7 nucleotides line up with TRBD2. V was pared by 4 bases and J by 4 bases, with 9 bases of the junction left unmatched. This CDR3 spans 15 amino acids. Germline lookup yields CDR1 SGHTA and CDR2 FQGNSA. The CDR3 DNA sequence: TGTGCCAGCAGCTATACTAGCGCGGGTCGAGAGACCCAGTACTTC. Encoded protein: CASSYTSAGRETQYF.

J is TRBJ2-3 and V is TRBV24-1; 10 bases are a match to TRBD2. V lost 4 bases, J lost 2 bases, and 5 bases stayed unmatched. From germline, CDR1 is KGHDR and CDR2 SFDVKD. CDR3 length: 16 amino acids. Here the CDR3 DNA reads TGTGCCACCAGTGACTCTAGCGGGGGAGCCACAGATACGCAGTATTTT. This codes for CATSDSSGGATDTQYF.

This chain joins TRBV30 and TRBJ1-5; D is uncertain. The V end was cut by 4 bases, the J end by 0 bases, with 10 bases between. The CDR3 covers 14 residues. CDR1 and CDR2 from the germline V gene are GTSNPN and SVGIG (reference sequence). The DNA of the CDR3 is TGTGCCTGGACCGCAGGTTATAGCAATCAGCCCCAGCATTTT. Protein product: CAWTAGYSNQPQHF. The full variable domain, its missing parts supplied by reference TRBV30 and TRBJ1-5, is SQTIHQWPATLVQPVGSPLSLECTVEGTSNPNLYWYRQAAGRGLQLLFYSVGIGQISSEVPQNLSASRPQDRQFILSSKKLLLSDSGFYLCAWTAGYSNQPQHFGDGTRLSIL.

The chain is built from TRBV2 and TRBJ2-3; D might be TRBD1 (5 bases). The CDR3 runs to 14 residues. Per germline, CDR1 SNHLY and CDR2 FYNNEI. Trimming removed 3 bases from V and 4 bases from J, with 11 bases in between. CDR3 coding DNA: TGTGCCAGCAGTGATGTCCAGGGTTCAGATACGCAGTATTTT. Its translation is CASSDVQGSDTQYF.

V gene TRBV11-1 combines with J gene TRBJ2-1; tentatively, D is TRBD2 (6 bases). Trimming shortened V by 6 bases and J by 9 bases, and 15 bases separated the two germline ends. Germline V gene lookup returns CDR1 SGHAT and CDR2 FQDESV (reference sequence). The CDR3 sequence is 13 residues long. In DNA form, the CDR3 reads TGTGCCAGCAGTCGAATCGGAGGGGCTGAGCAGTTCTTC. It is translated as CASSRIGGAEQFF.

V usage is TRBV5-1 and J usage is TRBJ1-3; D not resolved. Germline V gene lookup returns CDR1 SGHRS and CDR2 YFSETQ. V was trimmed by 0 bases and J by 0 bases, leaving 13 bases between them. The CDR3 runs to 17 residues. DNA of the CDR3: TGCGCCAGCAGCTTGGCATTGGCTGCAAACTCTGGAAACACCATATATTTT. It specifies CASSLALAANSGNTIYF.

V usage is TRBV9 and J usage is TRBJ2-5; D is ambiguous. This CDR3 contains 12 residues. Per germline, CDR1 SGDLS and CDR2 YYNGEE. Trimming removed 3 bases at V and 5 bases at J, with 8 bases between. The CDR3 loop reads CASSALGETQYF. The CDR3 region has the DNA TGTGCCAGCAGCGCCCTCGGGGAGACCCAGTACTTC.

J is TRBJ2-1 and V is TRBV6-1; D ambiguous. Germline values: CDR1 MNHNS, CDR2 SASEGT. This CDR3 has 13 residues. Trimming shortened V by 3 bases and J by 2 bases, and 5 bases separated the two germline ends. The CDR3 region has the DNA TGTGCCAGCAGTGACCAGACCTACAATGAGCAGTTCTTC. This gives the protein CASSDQTYNEQFF.

V usage is TRBV5-1 and J usage is TRBJ2-3; 8 bases are a match to TRBD2. Per germline, CDR1 SGHRS and CDR2 YFSETQ. CDR3 length equals 15 residues. V dropped 7 bases and J dropped 5; count of bases not matched to a gene: 12. This CDR3 is CASGPTGGLGDTQYF. The DNA of the CDR3 is TGCGCCAGCGGACCCACGGGGGGGCTTGGAGATACGCAGTATTTT.

The genes are TRBV6-2 or TRBV6-3 and TRBJ2-6; 7 bases match TRBD1. The trim removed 6 bases at V and 2 bases at J, leaving 4 bases unmatched. The V gene's germline CDR1 is MNHEY and CDR2 SVGEGT. The CDR3 is made up of 15 amino acids. DNA for the CDR3: TGTGCCAGCAGCACAGGGGTAGCTGGGGCCAACGTCCTGACTTTC. It encodes CASSTGVAGANVLTF.